The 5 T cell receptor beta chains below were found in one sample sequenced in a study of shared clonotypes between healthy human individuals. Data came from immunoSEQ multiplex PCR; TCRdb stores just in-frame clones and leaves some out. The top ten hold 0.7% to 0.95% of the sample, which has about 1.1 million clones, 77% seen once. Sequenced sample: memory CD4+ T cells from PBMCs. The subset: CD45RA-negative fraction. The receptors were sampled from a man younger than 30 in good health. Some clones in this sample may be carry-over from other donors' samples.

The chain employs TRBV7-3 and TRBJ2-5; D is tentatively TRBD1 or TRBD2 (5 bases each). The ends were cut back, 5 bases at V and 4 bases at J, with 14 bases in the middle. Germline V gives CDR1 SGHTA, CDR2 FQGTGA. The CDR3 loop spans 14 amino acids. CDR3 DNA sequence: TGTGCCAGCAGCCCGGACTGGGGCACAGAGACCCAGTACTTC. This sequence encodes CASSPDWGTETQYF.

Only a few counts were recorded for this clone. The genes are TRBV7-9 and TRBJ2-2; 9 bases fit TRBD1. The CDR3 sequence is 16 residues long. CDR1 is SEHNR and CDR2 is FQNEAQ in the germline V gene (reference sequence). V was pared by 5 bases and J by 9 bases, with 13 bases of the junction left unmatched. The CDR3 here is CASSPEQGARVRELFF. Written as DNA, the CDR3 is TGTGCCAGCAGCCCTGAACAGGGGGCCCGGGTCAGGGAGCTGTTTTTT. Supplemented by reference TRBV7-9 and TRBJ2-2, the full variable domain reads DTGVSQNPRHKITKRGQNVTFRCDPISEHNRLYWYRQTLGQGPEFLTYFQNEAQLEKSRLLSDRFSAERPKGSFSTLEIQRTEQGDSAMYLCASSPEQGARVRELFFGEGSRLTVL.

The chain links TRBV21-1 to TRBJ2-7; TRBD2 was called by the table and not checked on the DNA. TRBV21-1 is flagged as a pseudogene. The CDR3 contains 12 residues. The CDR3 reads CASSKARYEQYF. CDR3 in DNA: TGTGCCAGCAGCAAAGCCCGCTACGAGCAGTACTTC.

This clone came up a few times. This chain uses TRBV6-6 with TRBJ2-3; TRBD1 matches 9 bases. With V trimmed by 10 bases and J by 7 bases, 3 bases remained unmatched. CDR1 is MNHNY, CDR2 SVGAGI, per germline (reference sequence). The CDR3 is 11 residues long. CDR3 sequence reads: CATGQGYTQYF. The CDR3 DNA reads as TGTGCCACCGGACAGGGGTATACGCAGTATTTT.

V usage is TRBV2 and J usage is TRBJ1-2; D is unresolved. The V end was cut by 7 bases, the J end by 9 bases, with 15 bases between. This CDR3 region has 12 residues. Germline CDR1 reads SNHLY; CDR2 reads FYNNEI. DNA for the CDR3: TGTGCCAGCACGAGGGAGATCTTAAGCTACACCTTC. Residues: CASTREILSYTF.